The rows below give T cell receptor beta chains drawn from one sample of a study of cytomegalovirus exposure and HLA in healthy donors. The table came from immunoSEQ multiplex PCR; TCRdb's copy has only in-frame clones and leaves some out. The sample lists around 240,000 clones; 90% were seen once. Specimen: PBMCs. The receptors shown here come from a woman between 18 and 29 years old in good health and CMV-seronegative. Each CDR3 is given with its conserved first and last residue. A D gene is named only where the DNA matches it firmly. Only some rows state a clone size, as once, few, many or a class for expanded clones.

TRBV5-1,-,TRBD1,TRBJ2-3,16,CASSLLQPSGGDTQYF,TGCGCCAGCAGCTTGTTACAGCCCTCAGGGGGAGATACGCAGTATTTT
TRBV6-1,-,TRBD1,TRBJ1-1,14,CASSDRDRRSPAFF,TGTGCCAGCTCGGACCGGGACAGGAGATCTCCAGCTTTCTTT
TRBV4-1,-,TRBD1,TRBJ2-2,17,CASSLIPDRAGTGELFF,TGCGCCAGCAGCCTAATCCCGGACAGGGCTGGAACCGGGGAGCTGTTTTTT
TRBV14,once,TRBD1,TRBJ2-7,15,CASSRGTGSSYEQYF,TGTGCCAGCAGCCGAGGGACAGGGAGCTCCTACGAGCAGTACTTC
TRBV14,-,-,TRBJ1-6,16,CASSQDSGGSRSPLHF,TGTGCCAGCAGCCAAGATTCGGGGGGAAGTAGGTCACCCCTCCACTTT
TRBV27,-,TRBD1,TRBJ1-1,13,CASRLQGASEAFF,TGTGCCAGCAGGTTACAGGGGGCTTCTGAAGCTTTCTTT
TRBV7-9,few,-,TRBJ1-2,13,CASSLYSNYGYTF,TGTGCCAGCAGCTTGTACTCGAACTATGGCTACACCTTC
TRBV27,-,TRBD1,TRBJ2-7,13,CASSLQGVYEQYF,TGTGCCAGCAGTTTACAGGGGGTCTACGAGCAGTACTTC
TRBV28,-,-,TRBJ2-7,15,CASSLGWGRSYEQYF,TGTGCCAGCAGTTTAGGGTGGGGGCGATCCTACGAGCAGTACTTC
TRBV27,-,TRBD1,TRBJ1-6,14,CASSSPGQDSPLHF,TGTGCCAGCAGTTCCCCGGGACAGGACTCACCCCTCCACTTT
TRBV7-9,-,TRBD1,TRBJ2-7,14,CASSLGTENYEQYF,TGTGCCAGCAGCCTCGGGACAGAGAACTACGAGCAGTACTTC
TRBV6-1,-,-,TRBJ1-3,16,CASSANREGTGNTIYF,TGTGCCAGCAGTGCCAACAGGGAAGGGACTGGAAACACCATATATTTT
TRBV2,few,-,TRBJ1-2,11,CARGGLWGYTF,TGTGCCAGGGGAGGGCTATGGGGCTACACCTTC
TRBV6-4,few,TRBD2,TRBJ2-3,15,CASSGTSGDTDTQYF,TGTGCCAGCAGTGGGACTAGCGGTGACACAGATACGCAGTATTTT
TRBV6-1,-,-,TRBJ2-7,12,CASRQGFHEQYF,TGTGCCAGCAGGCAGGGGTTCCACGAGCAGTACTTC
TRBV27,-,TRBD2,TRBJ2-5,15,CASSLAGGGQETQYF,TGTGCCAGCAGTTTGGCGGGGGGAGGCCAAGAGACCCAGTACTTC
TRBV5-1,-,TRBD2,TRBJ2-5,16,CASSLVVAGGSETQYF,TGCGCCAGCAGCTTGGTTGTAGCGGGGGGTTCGGAGACCCAGTACTTC
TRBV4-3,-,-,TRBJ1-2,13,CGSSTGHGYGYTF,TGCGGGAGCTCCACGGGACACGGCTATGGCTACACCTTC
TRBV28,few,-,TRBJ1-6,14,CASSPQGVGSPLHF,TGTGCCAGCAGCCCACAGGGAGTTGGTTCACCCCTCCACTTT
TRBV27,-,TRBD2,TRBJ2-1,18,CASSLSDTSGGHYNEQFF,TGTGCCAGCAGTTTATCGGACACTAGCGGGGGTCACTACAATGAGCAGTTCTTC
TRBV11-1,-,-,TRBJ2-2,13,CASSFGLLGELFF,TGTGCCAGCAGCTTTGGGCTCCTGGGGGAGCTGTTTTTT
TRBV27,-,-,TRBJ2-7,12,CASGAWPGEQYF,TGTGCCAGCGGCGCATGGCCGGGCGAGCAGTACTTC
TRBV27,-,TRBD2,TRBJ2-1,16,CASIGLAGDSYNEQFF,TGTGCCAGCATTGGACTAGCGGGGGACTCCTACAATGAGCAGTTCTTC
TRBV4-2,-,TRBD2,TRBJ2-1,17,CASSQAFGTRFQYEQFF,TGTGCCAGCAGCCAAGCCTTCGGGACTAGATTTCAGTATGAGCAGTTCTTC
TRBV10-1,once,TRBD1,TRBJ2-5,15,CASSDSQGVGETQYF,TGCGCCAGCAGTGATTCACAGGGGGTCGGAGAGACCCAGTACTTC
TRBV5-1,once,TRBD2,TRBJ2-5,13,CASSSGPQETQYF,TGCGCCAGCTCTAGCGGGCCTCAAGAGACCCAGTACTTC
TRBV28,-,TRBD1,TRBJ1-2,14,CASSLDMAGGGYTF,TGTGCCAGCAGCCTAGACATGGCAGGGGGAGGCTACACCTTC
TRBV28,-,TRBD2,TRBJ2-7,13,CASASSGDHEQYF,TGTGCCAGCGCGTCTAGCGGGGACCACGAGCAGTACTTC
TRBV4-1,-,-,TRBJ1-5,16,CASSSDRSVSNQPQHF,TGCGCCAGCAGCTCAGACAGGTCTGTTAGCAATCAGCCCCAGCATTTT
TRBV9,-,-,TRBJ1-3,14,CASSGVRSGNTIYF,TGTGCCAGCAGCGGCGTCCGCTCTGGAAACACCATATATTTT
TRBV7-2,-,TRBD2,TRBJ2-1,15,CASSLVAGGYNEQFF,TGTGCCAGCAGCTTAGTAGCGGGGGGTTACAATGAGCAGTTCTTC
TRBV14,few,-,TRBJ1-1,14,CASSHYRDNTEAFF,TGTGCCAGCAGCCACTACAGGGACAACACTGAAGCTTTCTTT
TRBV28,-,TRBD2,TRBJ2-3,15,CASSRTSGGRDTQYF,TGTGCCAGCAGCAGGACTAGCGGGGGGCGGGATACGCAGTATTTT
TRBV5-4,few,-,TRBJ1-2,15,CASSPGSRADFLYTF,TGTGCCAGCAGCCCGGGGAGTCGGGCCGACTTCCTCTACACCTTC
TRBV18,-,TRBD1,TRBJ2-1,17,CASSPGYWTGGGNEQFF,TGTGCCAGCTCACCAGGTTATTGGACAGGGGGGGGCAATGAGCAGTTCTTC
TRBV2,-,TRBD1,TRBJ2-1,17,CASRPSLGQGGSGEQFF,TGTGCCAGCAGGCCTTCACTTGGACAGGGGGGAAGTGGTGAGCAGTTCTTC
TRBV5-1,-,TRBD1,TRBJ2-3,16,CASSPWTGGFVDTQYF,TGCGCCAGCAGCCCATGGACAGGGGGCTTTGTAGATACGCAGTATTTT
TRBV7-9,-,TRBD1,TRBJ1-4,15,CASSGYRGLNEKLFF,TGTGCCAGCAGCGGATACAGGGGACTTAATGAAAAACTGTTTTTT
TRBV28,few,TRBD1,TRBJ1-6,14,CASSYGQGNSPLHF,TGTGCCAGCAGTTACGGACAGGGGAATTCACCCCTCCACTTT
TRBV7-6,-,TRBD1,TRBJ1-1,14,CASSLATGDTEAFF,TGTGCCAGCAGCTTAGCTACAGGGGACACTGAAGCTTTCTTT
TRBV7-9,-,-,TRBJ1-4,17,CASSLSYRGQSNEKLFF,TGTGCCAGCAGCTTATCATATCGGGGTCAGTCTAATGAAAAACTGTTTTTT
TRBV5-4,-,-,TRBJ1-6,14,CASSVRDYNSPLHF,TGTGCCAGCAGTGTTCGGGATTATAATTCACCCCTCCACTTT
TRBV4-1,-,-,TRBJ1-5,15,CASSQDRPGNQPQHF,TGCGCCAGCAGCCAAGATAGGCCAGGGAATCAGCCCCAGCATTTT
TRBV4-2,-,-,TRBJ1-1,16,CASSQETGYENTEAFF,TGTGCCAGCAGCCAAGAGACAGGATATGAGAACACTGAAGCTTTCTTT
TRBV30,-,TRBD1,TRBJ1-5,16,CAWSGTGNLGNQPQHF,TGTGCCTGGAGCGGGACAGGGAATTTGGGCAATCAGCCCCAGCATTTT
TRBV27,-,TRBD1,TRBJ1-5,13,CASRGQGNQPQHF,TGTGCCAGCCGAGGACAGGGCAATCAGCCCCAGCATTTT
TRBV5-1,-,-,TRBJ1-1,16,CASSLAGQSVNTEAFF,TGCGCCAGCAGCTTGGCAGGGCAGTCGGTGAACACTGAAGCTTTCTTT
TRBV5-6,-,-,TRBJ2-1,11,CASNLLREQFF,TGTGCCAGCAACTTGTTGAGGGAGCAGTTCTTC
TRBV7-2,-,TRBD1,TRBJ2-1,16,CASSRVRGQGNNEQFF,TGTGCCAGCAGCCGAGTCAGGGGACAGGGGAACAATGAGCAGTTCTTC
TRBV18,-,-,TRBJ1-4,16,CASSPVLYLGTEKLFF,TGTGCCAGCTCACCAGTGCTGTACCTAGGTACTGAAAAACTGTTTTTT
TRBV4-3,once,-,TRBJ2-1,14,CASSQDQGIYEQFF,TGCGCCAGCAGCCAAGATCAGGGCATCTATGAGCAGTTCTTC
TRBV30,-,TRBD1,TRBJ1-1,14,CAWSGLYRGTEAFF,TGTGCCTGGAGTGGGCTCTACAGGGGGACTGAAGCTTTCTTT
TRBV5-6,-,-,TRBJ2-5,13,CASSLEGGETQYF,TGTGCCAGCAGCTTGGAAGGGGGAGAGACCCAGTACTTC
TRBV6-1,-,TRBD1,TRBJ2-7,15,CASSAARTGDYEQYF,TGTGCCAGCAGTGCAGCAAGGACAGGAGACTACGAGCAGTACTTC
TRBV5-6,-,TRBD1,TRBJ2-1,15,CASSLGTGPYNEQFF,TGTGCCAGCAGCTTGGGGACAGGCCCTTACAATGAGCAGTTCTTC
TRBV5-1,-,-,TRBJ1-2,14,CASTVDHTNYGYTF,TGCGCCAGCACCGTAGATCATACTAACTATGGCTACACCTTC
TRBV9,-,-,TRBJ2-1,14,CASSPFAVYNEQFF,TGTGCCAGCAGCCCATTCGCAGTGTACAATGAGCAGTTCTTC